This is a list of T cell receptor beta chains from one sample in a study of T cell changes during pregnancy in multiple sclerosis. Repertoires were generated with immunoSEQ multiplex PCR, while TCRdb's copy carries only in-frame clones and drops some. Of tens of thousands of clones detected, just over 90% appear once; the ten largest clones hold over 2%. Here the sequenced sample was peripheral blood, taken in the second trimester of pregnancy. The receptor set was obtained from a female donor in good health, enrolled as a control in a pregnancy study. Each CDR3 is given with its conserved first and last residue. A D gene is named only where the DNA matches it firmly. Clone size is not always given. Where it is, it says once, few, many or a class for expanded clones.

clone_size,cdr3_length,j_call,v_call,d_call,cdr3_aa,cdr3_nt
-,15,TRBJ2-7,TRBV13,-,CASSPLGDGSYEQYF,TGTGCCAGCAGCCCCCTCGGGGATGGCTCCTACGAGCAGTACTTC
-,15,TRBJ1-1,TRBV7-2,-,CASSLVGLGGTEAFF,TGTGCCAGCAGCTTAGTGGGGTTGGGCGGGACTGAAGCTTTCTTT
-,13,TRBJ2-4,TRBV7-8,TRBD1,CASQGQGENIQYF,TGTGCCAGCCAGGGACAGGGAGAAAACATTCAGTACTTC
-,16,TRBJ1-2,TRBV19,TRBD1,CASTRTPGGRSYGYTF,TGTGCCAGTACCAGAACCCCAGGGGGCAGGTCCTATGGCTACACCTTC
-,13,TRBJ2-4,TRBV29-1,-,CSAAGQLKNIQYF,TGCAGCGCTGCGGGACAGCTCAAAAACATTCAGTACTTC
-,15,TRBJ2-2,TRBV29-1,-,CSAGGRISGKGELFF,TGCAGCGCCGGCGGGCGGATCTCCGGGAAGGGGGAGCTGTTTTTT
-,12,TRBJ1-5,TRBV11-2,-,CASSLGDKSQHF,TGTGCCAGCAGCTTAGGCGATAAGTCCCAGCATTTT
-,16,TRBJ2-5,TRBV9,TRBD2,CASSDGRGLAVETQYF,TGTGCCAGCAGCGATGGGAGGGGACTAGCGGTGGAGACCCAGTACTTC
-,17,TRBJ2-6,TRBV18,-,CASSPQSMRSGANVLTF,TGTGCCAGCTCACCACAATCCATGAGATCCGGGGCCAACGTCCTGACTTTC
-,14,TRBJ1-1,TRBV6-4,TRBD1,CASSDTDRGAEAFF,TGTGCCAGCAGTGACACAGACAGGGGGGCTGAAGCTTTCTTT
-,15,TRBJ1-2,TRBV4-1,-,CASSQALQQNYGYTF,TGCGCCAGCAGCCAAGCCCTTCAACAGAACTATGGCTACACCTTC
-,15,TRBJ2-7,TRBV28,-,CASSTPGTKAYEQYF,TGTGCCAGCAGTACCCCCGGGACAAAAGCCTACGAGCAGTACTTC
-,13,TRBJ1-1,TRBV4-3,-,CASSQAVNTEAFF,TGCGCCAGCAGCCAAGCCGTGAACACTGAAGCTTTCTTT
-,16,TRBJ1-5,TRBV6-1,TRBD1,CASSVFGQGASQPQHF,TGTGCCAGCAGTGTTTTCGGACAGGGGGCAAGTCAGCCCCAGCATTTT
-,15,TRBJ2-2,TRBV4-1,TRBD1,CASSLRDRGPGELFF,TGCGCCAGCAGCTTAAGGGACAGGGGACCCGGGGAGCTGTTTTTT
-,15,TRBJ1-1,TRBV5-8,TRBD1,CASRTGGAINTEAFF,TGTGCCAGCCGGACAGGGGGCGCAATCAACACTGAAGCTTTCTTT
-,16,TRBJ1-1,TRBV5-1,TRBD1,CASNVPGQGLNTEAFF,TGCGCCAGCAACGTCCCGGGACAGGGGTTGAACACTGAAGCTTTCTTT
few,14,TRBJ1-2,TRBV15,TRBD1,CATRPGGDPYGYTF,TGTGCCACCAGGCCAGGGGGCGACCCCTATGGCTACACCTTC
-,15,TRBJ2-5,TRBV4-2,-,CASSQEQAWGETQYF,TGTGCCAGCAGCCAAGAACAGGCCTGGGGCGAGACCCAGTACTTC
-,16,TRBJ2-1,TRBV10-3,TRBD1,CAISPATGADYNEQFF,TGTGCCATCAGTCCCGCGACAGGGGCCGACTACAATGAGCAGTTCTTC
-,15,TRBJ2-3,TRBV5-1,TRBD2,CASSPGRGGTDTQYF,TGCGCCAGCAGCCCTGGGCGGGGGGGCACAGATACGCAGTATTTT
once,15,TRBJ2-5,TRBV18,TRBD1,CASSPLQGAWETQYF,TGTGCCAGCTCACCCCTACAGGGGGCGTGGGAGACCCAGTACTTC
medium-sized,14,TRBJ2-3,TRBV19,-,CASSNSLEADTQYF,TGTGCCAGTAGTAATAGTTTAGAGGCAGATACGCAGTATTTT
once,13,TRBJ2-7,TRBV11-3,TRBD1,CASSPGTGSEQYF,TGTGCCAGCAGCCCGGGGACAGGAAGCGAGCAGTACTTC
-,15,TRBJ1-5,TRBV4-3,-,CASSQEWRADQPQHF,TGCGCCAGCAGCCAAGAGTGGAGGGCCGATCAGCCCCAGCATTTT
-,14,TRBJ2-2,TRBV27,TRBD1,CASSRPQGAGELFF,TGTGCCAGCAGCCGTCCTCAGGGGGCCGGGGAGCTGTTTTTT
few,13,TRBJ2-1,TRBV27,-,CASSLQRRNEQFF,TGTGCCAGCAGTTTACAGCGGCGCAATGAGCAGTTCTTC
-,12,TRBJ2-7,TRBV5-1,-,CASSLNSYEQYF,TGCGCCAGCAGCTTGAACAGCTACGAGCAGTACTTC
-,14,TRBJ2-2,TRBV7-3,-,CASSRGLYTGELFF,TGTGCCAGCAGCCGCGGACTGTACACCGGGGAGCTGTTTTTT
-,15,TRBJ2-2,TRBV6-4,TRBD2,CASSRLAESTGELFF,TGTGCCAGCAGTCGACTAGCGGAGAGTACCGGGGAGCTGTTTTTT
-,15,TRBJ1-1,TRBV4-2,TRBD1,CASSQGTGGNTEAFF,TGTGCCAGCAGCCAGGGGACAGGGGGGAACACTGAAGCTTTCTTT
-,14,TRBJ2-7,TRBV2,TRBD1,CASKGTGSAYEQYF,TGTGCCAGCAAGGGGACAGGCTCTGCCTACGAGCAGTACTTC
-,17,TRBJ2-3,TRBV27,TRBD1,CASSLSPTGPSTDTQYF,TGTGCCAGCAGTTTATCGCCGACAGGGCCGAGCACAGATACGCAGTATTTT
-,17,TRBJ1-2,TRBV18,TRBD1,CASSPVGQGAAGYGYTF,TGTGCCAGCTCACCAGTAGGACAGGGGGCGGCCGGGTATGGCTACACCTTC
few,11,TRBJ1-1,TRBV29-1,-,CSVNRETEAFF,TGCAGCGTCAACAGGGAGACTGAAGCTTTCTTT
-,14,TRBJ1-5,TRBV30,TRBD1,CACWDRGTNQPQHF,TGTGCCTGCTGGGACAGGGGAACCAATCAGCCCCAGCATTTT
-,11,TRBJ1-2,TRBV5-1,-,CASSGLYGYTF,TGCGCCAGCTCGGGACTCTATGGCTACACCTTC
-,14,TRBJ2-7,TRBV30,-,CASITGFPSYEQYF,TGTGCCTCCATAACCGGGTTCCCCTCCTACGAGCAGTACTTC
-,15,TRBJ1-2,TRBV6-5,TRBD1,CASRLTGQGSSGYTF,TGTGCCAGCAGGCTTACGGGACAGGGGAGCAGTGGCTACACCTTC
-,14,TRBJ1-5,TRBV28,-,CASSSQGISQPQHF,TGTGCCAGCAGTTCGCAGGGAATTAGTCAGCCCCAGCATTTT
-,16,TRBJ2-3,TRBV5-4,TRBD2,CASSLAGTSGGDTQYF,TGTGCCAGCAGCTTGGCCGGGACTAGCGGGGGAGATACGCAGTATTTT
-,12,TRBJ2-7,TRBV15,TRBD1,CASGTGTYEQYF,TGTGCCTCGGGGACAGGGACCTACGAGCAGTACTTC
-,15,TRBJ2-1,TRBV5-4,TRBD2,CASSLTSGGGNEQFF,TGTGCCAGCAGCTTGACTAGCGGGGGGGGTAATGAGCAGTTCTTC
-,18,TRBJ2-1,TRBV10-2,-,CASSVRWGGRGSYNEQFF,TGCGCCAGCAGTGTTCGGTGGGGGGGCCGTGGCTCCTACAATGAGCAGTTCTTC
once,13,TRBJ1-2,TRBV21-1,-,CASSRDRDYGYTF,TGTGCCAGCAGCAGGGACAGGGACTATGGCTACACCTTC
-,15,TRBJ2-3,TRBV7-3,TRBD2,CASSLLAGGTDTQYF,TGTGCCAGCAGCTTATTAGCGGGGGGCACAGATACGCAGTATTTT
-,12,TRBJ1-2,TRBV6-6,-,CASSDSNYGYTF,TGTGCCAGCAGCGACAGTAACTATGGCTACACCTTC
-,15,TRBJ1-5,TRBV5-8,-,CASSLRDSSNQPQHF,TGTGCCAGCAGCTTGCGAGACAGTAGCAATCAGCCCCAGCATTTT
-,15,TRBJ2-3,TRBV7-3,TRBD2,CASSLASGGVDTQYF,TGTGCCAGCAGCTTGGCTAGCGGGGGAGTAGATACGCAGTATTTT
-,13,TRBJ1-1,TRBV15,-,CATSRGGGTEAFF,TGTGCCACCAGCAGAGGGGGGGGGACTGAAGCTTTCTTT
once,16,TRBJ2-3,TRBV7-3,TRBD2,CASSQRLAGVGDTQYF,TGTGCCAGCAGCCAAAGACTAGCGGGGGTAGGAGATACGCAGTATTTT
-,16,TRBJ2-1,TRBV4-2,-,CASSQGGWGQGNEQFF,TGTGCCAGCAGCCAAGGGGGTTGGGGGCAGGGGAATGAGCAGTTCTTC
-,12,TRBJ1-6,TRBV19,-,CASRGNYSPLHF,TGTGCCAGTAGGGGCAATTACTCACCCCTCCACTTT
-,15,TRBJ1-5,TRBV4-3,-,CASSQETGSGQPQHF,TGCGCCAGCAGCCAAGAGACAGGTTCGGGGCAGCCCCAGCATTTT
-,16,TRBJ2-5,TRBV11-3,TRBD2,CASSPGSGGIQETQYF,TGTGCCAGCAGCCCCGGTAGCGGGGGCATCCAAGAGACCCAGTACTTC
-,15,TRBJ1-2,TRBV4-3,-,CASRPGSSSGYGYTF,TGCGCCAGCAGGCCAGGGTCCTCATCGGGCTATGGCTACACCTTC